The source of this T cell receptor (beta chain) is a study of cytomegalovirus exposure and HLA in healthy donors (dated by TCRdb to 2016 to 2017). Study-level background: According to an earlier analysis of 550 to 700 of the donors, some 170 million T cells yielded roughly 110 million unique TCR beta sequences and more than 250 Gb of sequence data. An early release that covered about 600 HLA-typed donors contained about 300 gigabases of sequencing data and tens of millions of unique TCR sequences. Of the approximately 400 genotyped donors, approximately 80% fell in the genetic ancestry cluster associated with self-reported Caucasian donors. The study aimed to test whether signatures of past pathogen exposure could be identified by cataloging public T cell receptors. The study profiled the T cell repertoires of 500 to 800 subjects by immunosequencing and related them to cytomegalovirus serostatus. In addition to the first cohort of 650 to 800 subjects, a separate validation cohort of some 120 different subjects was used. To predict cytomegalovirus infection status, the study combined high-throughput TCR immunosequencing, statistical association of individual TCRs with disease status, and machine learning. A later analysis re-examined previously published TCR beta repertoires from about 670 donors and added high-resolution HLA genotyping to investigate patterns of TCR occurrence. Rather than using new phenotypic data, the later analysis identified candidate immune exposures from TCR beta sequences and from how often those sequences occurred across donors. To decide whether each TCR beta V gene segment behaved as functional or pseudogenic, an earlier analysis of approximately 620 of the donors relied on high-throughput TCR beta sequencing. Donor age, sex, ethnicity and CMV serostatus were collected together with the repertoire data. Genome-wide SNP genotypes for about 65% of the roughly 670 donors were used in a later genetic analysis, which treated that subset as a discovery cohort. All discovery cohort repertoires had been generated on a single sequencing platform. Both class I and class II loci were covered by HLA typing, at four-digit resolution. Typing coverage varied by locus: about 620-640 donors for A, B, C, DRB1 and DQB1; around 560 for DQA1; around 610 for DPA1; roughly 450 for DPB1. Roughly five DR-DQ haplotypes were handled as single units for association and clustering, since linkage in the cohort was strong. Across about 370 genotyped donors of the cohort, an average of about 240,000 unique TCR beta nucleotide sequences per donor were sequenced, and roughly a sixth of those sequences were non-productive. The paper as a whole reports these results and caveats: The earlier analysis of fewer than 750 of the donors excluded seventeen rarely observed V segments, including chromosome 9 orphons, because counts were too low. Linkage disequilibrium might explain the correlated functional status among segregating V segments, but an unknown experimental factor could not be excluded. In both the original and validation cohorts, the classifier was reported to diagnose cytomegalovirus status with high specificity and sensitivity. A further reported finding was that TCR beta sequences accurately predicted the HLA-A and HLA-B alleles for most subjects in the first cohort. The sequencing pipeline was judged likely to have produced a cluster of highly shared sequence variants as a technical artifact. In a later analysis, TCR association rates were found to vary across HLA loci, with the most associated TCRs seen for DRB1 alleles and the fewest for HLA-C alleles. In vitro tests confirmed that a few of the cytomegalovirus-associated TCR beta chains recognize cytomegalovirus antigens. Several of the top co-occurrence clusters appeared to be linked to parvovirus B19, influenza, CMV and Epstein-Barr virus, according to a later analysis. The authors suggested that the approach could potentially be extended to other disease states and immunological phenotypes. Because some donors lacked HLA typing at each locus, the association tests relied only on the typed subset. According to a later genetic analysis, donors in an Asian-associated ancestry cluster had fewer N-insertions in productive TCRs than the roughly 700-donor mean. Strong co-occurrence of HLA alleles, especially DR and DQ, made assigning TCR associations to individual alleles difficult. While some public TCRs were present in many individuals, most TCR sequences turned up only very rarely across donors. The study listed approximately 150 TCR beta chains as associated with cytomegalovirus. This cohort had only TCR beta chains sequenced, and the lack of alpha or paired-chain data limited which features could be detected. In a later genetic analysis, a missense DCLRE1C variant was associated with V-gene and J-gene trimming of TCR beta chains, and the association was replicated in an independent cohort. Roughly uniform sequencing depth across donors was assumed in presence/absence analyses, although this assumption may not hold. In an earlier analysis of about 600 of the donors, most TCR beta V segments appeared in productive rearrangements about 90% or about 30% of the time, broadly matching IMGT annotations. The only immune exposure information available for the cohort was CMV serostatus. In a later analysis, HLA-associated TCR beta chains were found to be more clonally expanded and to have lower generation probabilities than equally common non-associated chains. Some IMGT-functional V segments, including TRBV6-2 and TRBV6-3, could not be distinguished by the 87-base-pair reads and were therefore excluded. According to a later analysis, most CMV-associated TCR beta chains appeared to be HLA-restricted, and the HLA associations seemed to be driven largely by CMV exposure. A later analysis associated about 18,000 TCR beta sequences with specific HLA alleles at a false discovery rate of 0.05.

Regarding this clone: It has no known antigen specificity. There are no base qualities to consult, and no much larger clone falls within one base.

Receptor libraries were prepared by the immunoSEQ multiplex PCR assay. A mixture of 60 forward primers for TCR Vbeta segments and 13 reverse primers for TCR Jbeta segments was used in the multiplex PCR. Amplification of the CDR3 region of rearranged TCR beta genes was performed with a multiplex PCR assay on genomic DNA. The Illumina HiSeq System was used to sequence the amplified TCR beta libraries as 87-base-pair reads. The original pipeline was this. A later analysis counted approximately 84 million unique TCR beta chains across the 700 or so repertoires, and some 11 million of these chains were shared by at least two donors. Raw reads were error-corrected and collapsed into unique sequences with a nearest-neighbor algorithm that merged closely related sequences to remove PCR and sequencing errors. To assign V, D and J gene segments, CDR3 sequences were aligned to IMGT reference sequences. For a sequence to be retained, at least a six-nucleotide match to both a V gene segment and a J gene segment was required. A rearrangement was called productive if the CDR3 had no stop codons and remained in frame with V and J, and every other rearrangement was called non-productive. CDR3 was defined according to IMGT convention as the region running from the second conserved V-encoded cysteine to the conserved J-encoded phenylalanine. The earlier analysis of 550 to 650 of the donors excluded any sequence lacking an unambiguous match to a single V gene segment. In an earlier analysis of 587 of the donors, a V segment was called functional when productive rearrangements were above 56.7%, and segregating when the standard deviation between donors exceeded 5%. To diagnose cytomegalovirus status from the catalog of TCR beta chain sequences, a statistical classification framework was built. V and J gene assignment, in a later analysis, came from comparing TCR nucleotide sequences with IMGT/GENE-DB human TR gene sequences. The TCRdist pipeline was used in a later analysis to assign CDR3 sequences and most-parsimonious VDJ recombination scenarios. In a later analysis, every TCR beta chain was defined by the combination of its CDR3 amino acid sequence and its V-gene family, and reads without a unique V-gene family were dropped. In a later analysis, approximately 590 highly shared, low-generation-probability nucleotide sequences were removed to address suspected cross-contamination and a sequencing artifact. A later analysis calculated a clonal expansion index for each public chain from normalized within-repertoire ranks of inferred template counts. Generation probabilities in a later analysis came from a VDJ recombination model fitted to out-of-frame rearrangements, and those results were checked against IGoR. In a later analysis, hypergeometric tests were used to score TCR-TCR, TCR-HLA and TCR-CMV co-occurrence, with a repertoire-size bias correction applied to TCR pairs. In a later analysis, false discovery rates were estimated by permuting HLA or CMV assignments 20 times. In a later analysis, co-occurring TCRs were grouped using DBSCAN, with TCRdist sequence similarity added in when clustering inside HLA-allele-positive subsets. Co-occurrence clustering excluded repertoires with fewer than 30,000 or more than 120,000 public chains, plus five with anomalous nucleotide sharing. The table was pulled from immuneACCESS by TCRdb, which kept in-frame rearrangements only. Such tables lose some clones; where checked, under half of the loss comes from unresolved V genes, and the rest has no known cause. V, J and clone size derive from that table, while D and trimming were established from the DNA sequence. This sample comprises around 76,000 clones, about 69% of them detected only once. The ten largest clones represent about 15% of the sample.

V lost 3 bases and J lost 4 bases; the stretch between them is 17 bases long. The CDR1 and CDR2 encoded by the germline V gene are SGDLS and YYNGEE. From its cysteine to its phenylalanine, the CDR3 spans 16 amino acids. Only CDR3 DNA is held: 48 bases, read in frame from base 1. The cohort was made up of hundreds of healthy bone marrow donors. At the time of sampling, every cohort member was nominally healthy, though immune exposures that went unrecorded were likely present. The donor tested CMV seropositive and was one of the 289 seropositive cohort members. A peripheral blood sample was provided by each donor, and peripheral blood mononuclear cells were used for TCR beta sequencing. Genomic DNA was extracted from the blood cell samples with the Qiagen DNeasy Blood Extraction Kit.

The sequence links TRBV9 to TRBJ2-1; the best D guess is TRBD2, with 5 bases matching. The sequenced material came from PBMCs. This TCR was sampled from a woman aged 40 to 50 in good health and CMV-seropositive. This receptor carries the CDR3 CASSASLRAEYNEQFF. The DNA reads as follows: TGTGCCAGCAGCGCCTCTCTGAGGGCTGAGTACAATGAGCAGTTCTTC.